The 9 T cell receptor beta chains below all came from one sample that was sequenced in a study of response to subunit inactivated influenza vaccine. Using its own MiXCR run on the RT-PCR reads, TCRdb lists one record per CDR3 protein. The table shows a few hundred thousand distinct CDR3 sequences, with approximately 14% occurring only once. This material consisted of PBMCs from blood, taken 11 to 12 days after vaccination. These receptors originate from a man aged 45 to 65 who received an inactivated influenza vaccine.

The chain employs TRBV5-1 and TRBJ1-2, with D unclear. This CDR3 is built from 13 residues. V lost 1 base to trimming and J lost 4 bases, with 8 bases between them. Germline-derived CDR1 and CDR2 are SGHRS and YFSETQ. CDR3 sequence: CASSLTAPYGYTF. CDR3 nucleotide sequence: TGCGCCAGCAGCTTGACAGCTCCCTATGGCTACACCTTC.

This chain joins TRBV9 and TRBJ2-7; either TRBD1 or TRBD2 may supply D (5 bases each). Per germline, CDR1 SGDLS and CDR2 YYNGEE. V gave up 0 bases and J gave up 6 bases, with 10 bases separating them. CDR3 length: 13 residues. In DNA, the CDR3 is TGTGCCAGCAGCGTAGGGACGGGGCTCGAGCAGTACTTC. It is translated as CASSVGTGLEQYF.

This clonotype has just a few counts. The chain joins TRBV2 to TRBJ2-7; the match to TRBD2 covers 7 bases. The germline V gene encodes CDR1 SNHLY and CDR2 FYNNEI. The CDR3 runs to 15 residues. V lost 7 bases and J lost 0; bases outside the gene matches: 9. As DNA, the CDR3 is TGTGCCAGCAAGGAGCTAGCGGAGCCCTCCTACGAGCAGTACTTC. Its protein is CASKELAEPSYEQYF.

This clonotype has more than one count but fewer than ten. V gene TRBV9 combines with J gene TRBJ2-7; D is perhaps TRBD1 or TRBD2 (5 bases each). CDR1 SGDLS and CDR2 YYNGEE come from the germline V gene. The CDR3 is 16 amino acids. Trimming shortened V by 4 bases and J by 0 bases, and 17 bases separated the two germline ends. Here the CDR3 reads CASSRGGSGSSYEQYF. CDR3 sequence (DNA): TGTGCCAGCAGCCGGGGCGGGTCAGGGAGCTCCTACGAGCAGTACTTC.

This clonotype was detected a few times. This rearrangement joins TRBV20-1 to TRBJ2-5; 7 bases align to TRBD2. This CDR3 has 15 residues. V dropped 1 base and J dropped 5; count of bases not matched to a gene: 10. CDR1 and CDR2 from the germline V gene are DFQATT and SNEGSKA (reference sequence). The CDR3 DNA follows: TGCAGTGCTAGAGGGGGGGGTGGGTCGGTTGAGACCCAGTACTTC. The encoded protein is CSARGGGGSVETQYF.

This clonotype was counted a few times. CDR3: CAIRGPNNEQFF. CDR3 nucleotide sequence: TGTGCCATCAGAGGGCCCAACAATGAGCAGTTCTTC. The chain carries TRBV10-3 and TRBJ2-1, with D unresolved. Trimming stripped 6 bases from V and 5 bases from J, with 8 bases between. CDR1 is ENHRY, CDR2 SYGVKD, per germline. The CDR3 loop spans 12 amino acids.

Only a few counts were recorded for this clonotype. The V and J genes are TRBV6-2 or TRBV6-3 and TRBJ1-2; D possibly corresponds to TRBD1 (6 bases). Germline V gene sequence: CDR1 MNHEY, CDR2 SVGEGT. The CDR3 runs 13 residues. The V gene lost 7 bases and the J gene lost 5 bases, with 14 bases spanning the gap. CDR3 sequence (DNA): TGTGCCAGCAAACTTACAGGGATATATGGCTACACCTTC. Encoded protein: CASKLTGIYGYTF.

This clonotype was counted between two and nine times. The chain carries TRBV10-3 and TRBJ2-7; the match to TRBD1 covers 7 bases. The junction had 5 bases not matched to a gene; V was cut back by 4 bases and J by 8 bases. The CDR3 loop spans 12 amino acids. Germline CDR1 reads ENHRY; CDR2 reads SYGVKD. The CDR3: CAISATGYKQYF. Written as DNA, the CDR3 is TGTGCCATCAGTGCGACAGGGTACAAGCAGTACTTC.

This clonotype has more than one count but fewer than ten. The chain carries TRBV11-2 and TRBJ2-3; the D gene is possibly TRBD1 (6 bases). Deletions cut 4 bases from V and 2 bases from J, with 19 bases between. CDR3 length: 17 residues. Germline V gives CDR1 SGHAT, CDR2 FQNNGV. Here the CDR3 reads CASSYLTGHTSTDTQYF. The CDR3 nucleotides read TGTGCCAGCAGCTACCTGACAGGTCACACCTCCACAGATACGCAGTATTTT. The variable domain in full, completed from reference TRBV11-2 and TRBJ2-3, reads EAGVAQSPRYKIIEKRQSVAFWCNPISGHATLYWYQQILGQGPKLLIQFQNNGVVDDSQLPKDRFSAERLKGVDSTLKIQPAKLEDSAVYLCASSYLTGHTSTDTQYFGPGTRLTVL.